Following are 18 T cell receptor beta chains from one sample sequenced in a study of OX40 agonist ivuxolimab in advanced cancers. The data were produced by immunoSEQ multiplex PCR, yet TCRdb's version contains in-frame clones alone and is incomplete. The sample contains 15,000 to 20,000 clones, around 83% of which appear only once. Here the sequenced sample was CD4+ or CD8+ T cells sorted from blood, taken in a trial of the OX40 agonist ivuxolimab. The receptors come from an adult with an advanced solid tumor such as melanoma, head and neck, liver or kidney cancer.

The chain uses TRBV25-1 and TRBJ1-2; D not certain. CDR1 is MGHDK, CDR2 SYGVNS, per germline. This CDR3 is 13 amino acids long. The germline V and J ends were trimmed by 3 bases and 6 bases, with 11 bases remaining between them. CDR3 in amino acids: CASSDTVGDGYTF. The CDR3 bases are TGTGCCAGCAGTGATACGGTCGGGGATGGCTACACCTTC.

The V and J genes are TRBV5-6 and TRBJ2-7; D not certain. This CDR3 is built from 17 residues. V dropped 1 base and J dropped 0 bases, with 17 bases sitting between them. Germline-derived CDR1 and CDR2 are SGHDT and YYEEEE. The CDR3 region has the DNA TGTGCCAGCAGCTTGTACGTCGCGGTTCCAGCCTCCTACGAGCAGTACTTC. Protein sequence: CASSLYVAVPASYEQYF.

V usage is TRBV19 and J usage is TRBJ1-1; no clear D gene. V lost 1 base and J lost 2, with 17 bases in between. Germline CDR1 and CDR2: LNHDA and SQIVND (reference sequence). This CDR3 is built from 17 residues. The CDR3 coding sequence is TGTGCCAGTAGTATAGTCCCCACGCTTGGGGAAAACACTGAAGCTTTCTTT. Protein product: CASSIVPTLGENTEAFF.

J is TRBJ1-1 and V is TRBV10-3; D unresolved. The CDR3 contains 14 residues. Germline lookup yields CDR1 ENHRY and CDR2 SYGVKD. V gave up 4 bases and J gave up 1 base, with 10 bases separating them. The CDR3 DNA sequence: TGTGCCATCAGTGGCAACACCGCGAACACTGAAGCTTTCTTT. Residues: CAISGNTANTEAFF.

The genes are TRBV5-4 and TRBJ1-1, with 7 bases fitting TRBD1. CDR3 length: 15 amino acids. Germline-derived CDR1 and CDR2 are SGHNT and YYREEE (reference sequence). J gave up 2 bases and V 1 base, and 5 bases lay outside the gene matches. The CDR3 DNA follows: TGTGCCAGCAGCTTGCCCCGGGACAGTAACACTGAAGCTTTCTTT. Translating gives CASSLPRDSNTEAFF. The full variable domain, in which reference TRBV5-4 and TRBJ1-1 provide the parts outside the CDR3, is ETGVTQSPTHLIKTRGQQVTLRCSSQSGHNTVSWYQQALGQGPQFIFQYYREEENGRGNFPPRFSGLQFPNYSSELNVNALELDDSALYLCASSLPRDSNTEAFFGQGTRLTVV.

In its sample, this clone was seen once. The CDR3 bases are TGTGCCAGCGTCCGGGGGGAGTATTATGAAAAACTGTTTTTT. The encoded protein is CASVRGEYYEKLFF. The rearrangement uses TRBV2 and TRBJ1-4; TRBD1 is a possible D gene (5 bases). This CDR3 contains 14 residues. The germline CDR1 and CDR2 sequences are SNHLY and FYNNEI. V shed 8 bases and J shed 6 bases, with 16 bases lying between them.

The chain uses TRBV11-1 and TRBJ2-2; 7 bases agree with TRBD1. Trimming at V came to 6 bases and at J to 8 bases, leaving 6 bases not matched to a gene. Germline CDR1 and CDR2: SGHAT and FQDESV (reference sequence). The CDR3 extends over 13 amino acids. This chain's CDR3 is CASSSTGVGELFF. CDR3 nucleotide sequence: TGTGCCAGCAGTTCAACAGGGGTTGGGGAGCTGTTTTTT.

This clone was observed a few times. CDR3 sequence (DNA): TGTGCCAGCAGCCCCGGGGGACTAGGGGGGAAAGGGTCAAAAGAGACCCAGTACTTC. Its protein is CASSPGGLGGKGSKETQYF. The chain joins TRBV7-9 to TRBJ2-5; 8 bases match TRBD2. Per germline, CDR1 SEHNR and CDR2 FQNEAQ (reference sequence). V lost 5 bases, J lost 3 bases, and 20 bases stayed unmatched. The CDR3 length is 19 residues.

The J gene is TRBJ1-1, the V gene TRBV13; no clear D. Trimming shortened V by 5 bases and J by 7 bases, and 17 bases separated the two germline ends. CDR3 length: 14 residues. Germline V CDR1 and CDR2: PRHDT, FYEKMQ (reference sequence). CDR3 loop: CASSVRWGNGEAFF. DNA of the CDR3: TGTGCCAGCAGCGTCAGGTGGGGTAATGGTGAAGCTTTCTTT.

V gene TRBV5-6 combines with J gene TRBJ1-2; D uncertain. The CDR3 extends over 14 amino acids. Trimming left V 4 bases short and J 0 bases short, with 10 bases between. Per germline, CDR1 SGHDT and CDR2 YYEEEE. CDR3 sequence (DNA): TGTGCCAGCAGCGTGGCAGCCTCTAACTATGGCTACACCTTC. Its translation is CASSVAASNYGYTF.

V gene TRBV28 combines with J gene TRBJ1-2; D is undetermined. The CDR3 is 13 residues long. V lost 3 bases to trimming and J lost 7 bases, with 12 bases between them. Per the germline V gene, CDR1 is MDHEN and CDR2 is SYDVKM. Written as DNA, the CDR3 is TGTGCCAGCAGTTTGAGGTCGGGATTTGGCTACACCTTC. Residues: CASSLRSGFGYTF.

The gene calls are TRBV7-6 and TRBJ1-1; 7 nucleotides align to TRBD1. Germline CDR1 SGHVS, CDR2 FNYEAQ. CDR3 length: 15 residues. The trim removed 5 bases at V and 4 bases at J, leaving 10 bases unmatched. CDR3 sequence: CASSKYRGFRTEAFF. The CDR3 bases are TGTGCCAGCAGCAAATACAGGGGATTTCGCACTGAAGCTTTCTTT.

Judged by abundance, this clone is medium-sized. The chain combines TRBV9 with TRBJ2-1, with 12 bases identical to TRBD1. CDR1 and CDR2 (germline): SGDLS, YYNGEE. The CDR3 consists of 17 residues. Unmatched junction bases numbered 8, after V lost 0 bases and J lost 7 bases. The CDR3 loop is CASSVERGQGAGNEQFF. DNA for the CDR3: TGTGCCAGCAGCGTAGAGAGGGGACAGGGGGCCGGGAATGAGCAGTTCTTC.

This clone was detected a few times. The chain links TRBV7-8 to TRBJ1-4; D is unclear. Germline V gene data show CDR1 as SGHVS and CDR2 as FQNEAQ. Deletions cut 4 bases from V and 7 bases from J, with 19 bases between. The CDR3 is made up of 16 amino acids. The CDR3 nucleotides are TGTGCCAGCAGCTCTCCCCCTTACGCTGGTGGTGAAAAACTGTTTTTT. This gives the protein CASSSPPYAGGEKLFF.

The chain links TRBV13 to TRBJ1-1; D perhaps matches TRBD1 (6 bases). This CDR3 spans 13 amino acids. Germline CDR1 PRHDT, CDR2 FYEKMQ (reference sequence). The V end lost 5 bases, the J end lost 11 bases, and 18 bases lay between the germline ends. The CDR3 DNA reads TGTGCCAGCAGCCAGGACAGCCGAGATATCGCTTTCTTT. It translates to CASSQDSRDIAFF.

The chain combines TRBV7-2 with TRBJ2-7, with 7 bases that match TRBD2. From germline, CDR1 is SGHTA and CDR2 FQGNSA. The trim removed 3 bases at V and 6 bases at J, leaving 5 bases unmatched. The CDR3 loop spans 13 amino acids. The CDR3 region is CASSLGLSSEQYF. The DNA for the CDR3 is TGTGCCAGCAGCTTGGGACTAAGCAGCGAGCAGTACTTC.

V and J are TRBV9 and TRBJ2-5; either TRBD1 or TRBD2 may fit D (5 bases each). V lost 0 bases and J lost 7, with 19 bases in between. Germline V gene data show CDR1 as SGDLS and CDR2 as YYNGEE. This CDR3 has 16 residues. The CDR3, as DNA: TGTGCCAGCAGCGTAGATGCAGGGACGTCCGGCGGGACCCAGTACTTC. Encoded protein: CASSVDAGTSGGTQYF.

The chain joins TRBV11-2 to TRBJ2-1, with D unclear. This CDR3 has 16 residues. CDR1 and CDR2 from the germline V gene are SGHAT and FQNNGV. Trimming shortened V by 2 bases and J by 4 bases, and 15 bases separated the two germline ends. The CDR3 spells CASSLRRPYGYNEQFF. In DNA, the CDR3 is TGTGCCAGCAGCTTAAGGCGGCCCTACGGGTACAATGAGCAGTTCTTC.